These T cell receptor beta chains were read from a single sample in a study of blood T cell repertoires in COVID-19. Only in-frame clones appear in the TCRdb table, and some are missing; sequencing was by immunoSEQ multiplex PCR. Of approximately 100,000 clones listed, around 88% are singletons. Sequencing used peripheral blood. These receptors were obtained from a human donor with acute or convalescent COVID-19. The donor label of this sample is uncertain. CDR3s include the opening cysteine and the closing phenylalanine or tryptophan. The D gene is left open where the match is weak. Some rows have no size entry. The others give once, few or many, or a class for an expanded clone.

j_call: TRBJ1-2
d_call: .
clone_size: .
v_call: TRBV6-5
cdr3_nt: TGTGCCAGCAGCCGGGTGATTAACTATGGCTACACCTTC
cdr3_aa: CASSRVINYGYTF

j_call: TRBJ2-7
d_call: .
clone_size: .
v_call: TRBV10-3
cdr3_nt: TGTGCCATCAGCGGGGGACAGAAAAAAATTCCTACTCCTTCCTACGAGCAGTACTTC
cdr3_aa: CAISGGQKKIPTPSYEQYF

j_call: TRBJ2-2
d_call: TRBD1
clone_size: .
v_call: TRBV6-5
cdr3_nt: TGTGCCAGCAGTCTCTACAGGGGAGCCGGGGAGCTGTTTTTT
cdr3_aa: CASSLYRGAGELFF

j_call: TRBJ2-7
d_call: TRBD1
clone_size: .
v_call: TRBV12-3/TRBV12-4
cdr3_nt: TGTGCCAGCAGCAGACAGGGGACCTACGAGCAGTACTTC
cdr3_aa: CASSRQGTYEQYF

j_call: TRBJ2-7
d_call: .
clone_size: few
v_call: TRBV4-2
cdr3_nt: TGTGCCAGCAGCCAAACTCAGGGTCCCTACGAGCAGTACTTC
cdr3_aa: CASSQTQGPYEQYF

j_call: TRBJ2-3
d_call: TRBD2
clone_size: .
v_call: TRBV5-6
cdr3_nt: TGTGCCAGCAGCTTTCTGACTAGCAGCACAGATACGCAGTATTTT
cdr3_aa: CASSFLTSSTDTQYF

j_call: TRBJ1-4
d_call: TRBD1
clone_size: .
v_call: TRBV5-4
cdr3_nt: TGTGCCAGCAGCTCCTCGGGACAGGGCGCTAATGAAAAACTGTTTTTT
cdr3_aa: CASSSSGQGANEKLFF

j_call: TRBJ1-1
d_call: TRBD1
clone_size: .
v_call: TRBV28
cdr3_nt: TGTGCCAGCAGGAGACAGGGGAGAGGAGAAGCTTTCTTT
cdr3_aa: CASRRQGRGEAFF

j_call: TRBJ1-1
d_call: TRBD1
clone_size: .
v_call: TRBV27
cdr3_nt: TGTGCCGTGCACCCGAGGGACAGGCTGAACACTGAAGCTTTCTTT
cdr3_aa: CAVHPRDRLNTEAFF

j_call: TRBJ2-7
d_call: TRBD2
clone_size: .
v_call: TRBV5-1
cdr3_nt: TGCGCCAGCAGCTTGGATAGCGGGGGCCTATACGAGCAGTACTTC
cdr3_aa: CASSLDSGGLYEQYF

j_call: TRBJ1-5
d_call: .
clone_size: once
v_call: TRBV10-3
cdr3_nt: TGTGCCATCAGTGGGGGAGAGCGTCTTTGGCCCCAGCATTTT
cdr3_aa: CAISGGERLWPQHF

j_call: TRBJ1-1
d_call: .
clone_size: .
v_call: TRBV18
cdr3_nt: TGTGCCAGCTCACCACCTGGGGGCATGGACACTGAAGCTTTCTTT
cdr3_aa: CASSPPGGMDTEAFF

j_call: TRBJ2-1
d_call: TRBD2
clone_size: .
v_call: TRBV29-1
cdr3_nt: TGCAGCGTTGAAGATCTAACTAGCGCGACTAGAGATGAGCAGTTCTTC
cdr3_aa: CSVEDLTSATRDEQFF

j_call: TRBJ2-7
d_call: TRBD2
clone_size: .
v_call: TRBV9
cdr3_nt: TGTGCCAGCAGCGTAGGTCCGGGGGGGGACGAGCAGTACTTC
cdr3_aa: CASSVGPGGDEQYF

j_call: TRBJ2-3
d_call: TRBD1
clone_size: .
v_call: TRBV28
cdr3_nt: TGTGCCAGCAGGGGACAGGGGACAGATACGCAGTATTTT
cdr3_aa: CASRGQGTDTQYF

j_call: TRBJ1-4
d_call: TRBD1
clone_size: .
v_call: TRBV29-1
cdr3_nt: TGCAGCGTTGGAATGGGGACAGGGCAAGCAACTAATGAAAAACTGTTTTTT
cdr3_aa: CSVGMGTGQATNEKLFF

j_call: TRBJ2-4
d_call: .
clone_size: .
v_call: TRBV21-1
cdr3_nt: TGTGCCAGCAGCAAAGGGGAGGTCCAAGGGGACATTCAGTACTTC
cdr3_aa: CASSKGEVQGDIQYF

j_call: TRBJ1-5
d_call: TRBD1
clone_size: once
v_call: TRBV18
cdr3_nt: TGTGCCAGCTCCGGCGCCAGGGGGAATCAGCCCCAGCATTTT
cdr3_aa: CASSGARGNQPQHF

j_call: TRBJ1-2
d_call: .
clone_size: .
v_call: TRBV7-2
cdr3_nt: TGTGCCAGCAGCTTAGTGGTCCAGGGAGGGGGCTACACCTTC
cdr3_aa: CASSLVVQGGGYTF

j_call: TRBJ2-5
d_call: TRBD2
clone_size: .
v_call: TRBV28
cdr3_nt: TGTGCCAGCAGTTTCATTGGACTAGCGGGACAAGAGACCCAGTACTTC
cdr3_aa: CASSFIGLAGQETQYF

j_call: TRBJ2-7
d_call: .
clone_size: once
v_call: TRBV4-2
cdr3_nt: TGTGCCAGCAGCCAAGTAGGAGGGCCCTCCTACGAGCAGTACTTC
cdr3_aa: CASSQVGGPSYEQYF

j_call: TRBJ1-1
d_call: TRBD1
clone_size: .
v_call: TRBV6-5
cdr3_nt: TGTGCCAGCTGTCAGGGCAGGGGGCGTACTGAAGCTTTCTTT
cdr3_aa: CASCQGRGRTEAFF

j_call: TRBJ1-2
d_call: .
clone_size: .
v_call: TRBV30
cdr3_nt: TGTGCCTGGAGGACAGTCTATGGCTACACCTTC
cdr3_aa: CAWRTVYGYTF

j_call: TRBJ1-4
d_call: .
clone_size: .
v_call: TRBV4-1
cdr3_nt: TGCGCCAGCAGCCATCTACCCGGGGGGGAAAAACTGTTTTTT
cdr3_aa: CASSHLPGGEKLFF

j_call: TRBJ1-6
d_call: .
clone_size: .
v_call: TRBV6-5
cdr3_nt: TGTGCCAGCAGTTACGGGTCAGGCTCCTATAATTCACCCCTCCACTTT
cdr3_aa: CASSYGSGSYNSPLHF

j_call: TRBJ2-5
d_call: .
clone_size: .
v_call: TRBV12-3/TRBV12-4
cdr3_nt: TGTGCCAGCAGTTTATCTGTTTTGGAGACCCAGTACTTC
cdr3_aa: CASSLSVLETQYF

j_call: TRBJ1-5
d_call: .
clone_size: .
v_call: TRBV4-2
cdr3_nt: TGTGCCAGCAGCCAAGATCCCTCCGAATCCAGCGGGGGGGGCAATCAGCCCCAGCATTTT
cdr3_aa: CASSQDPSESSGGGNQPQHF